The entry that follows covers one T cell receptor beta chain sequence. What it binds is not known. The sample originates from a study of T cells after yellow fever vaccination. Findings and limits, study-wide: Contamination of FACS-sorted repertoires by abundant clonotypes from the bulk population could occur.

A single record per CDR3 protein comes from TCRdb applying MiXCR to the 5' RACE reads. Among some 350,000 distinct CDR3 sequences listed, 4% were seen once. Trimming removed 3 bases at V and 7 bases at J, with 9 bases between. This CDR3 has 13 residues. Per germline, CDR1 LNHDA and CDR2 SQIVND (reference sequence). The chain uses TRBV19 and TRBJ2-2; perhaps TRBD1 as D (6 bases). This specimen consisted of PBMCs, obtained 5 days after the yellow fever booster vaccination. The TCR was taken from a young man who received the YFV17D yellow fever vaccine. Written as DNA, the CDR3 is TGTGCCAGTAGTATGGGGGCCGGCGGGGAGCTGTTTTTT. Translating gives CASSMGAGGELFF.